The next 5 T cell receptor beta chains were all read from a single sample in a study of Tregs in tolerant kidney transplant recipients. Which antigens these TCRs recognize remains unknown. Sequenced by immunoSEQ multiplex PCR; TCRdb stores in-frame clones only, minus some. The table lists tens of thousands of clones, about 95% of them singletons, with 0.37% in the top ten. The sequenced sample was Tregs from blood cultured with allogeneic cells. These receptor sequences come from a human donor in good health.

This sequence joins TRBV11-1 and TRBJ1-2; D not certain. V gave up 4 bases and J gave up 4 bases, with 10 bases separating them. Germline V gives CDR1 SGHAT, CDR2 FQDESV (reference sequence). The CDR3 extends over 13 amino acids. This CDR3 is CASSSLPGYGYTF. The CDR3 nucleotides read TGTGCCAGCAGCTCCCTTCCTGGCTATGGCTACACCTTC.

This clone is a singleton in its sample. The chain recombines TRBV18 with TRBJ2-7; TRBD2 matches at 8 bases. The CDR3 loop spans 15 amino acids. V gave up 1 base and J gave up 5 bases; unmatched junction bases: 7. Germline CDR1 is KGHSH and CDR2 is LQKENI. DNA for the CDR3: TGTGCCAGCTCACCACTAGCGGGGCCGAGGAACGAGCAGTACTTC. It yields the protein CASSPLAGPRNEQYF.

The chain is built from TRBV7-9 and TRBJ2-3; 8 bases match TRBD2. CDR3 length: 15 residues. Germline values: CDR1 SEHNR, CDR2 FQNEAQ (reference sequence). V lost 2 bases to trimming and J lost 5 bases; unmatched junction nucleotides: 6. CDR3 coding DNA: TGTGCCAGCAGCTTAAGCGGGGGCGTCGGAGATACGCAGTATTTT. Translating it yields CASSLSGGVGDTQYF.

J is TRBJ2-7 and V is TRBV11-1; D possibly uses TRBD1 or TRBD2 (5 bases each). This CDR3 comprises 13 residues. Trimming shortened V by 6 bases and J by 3 bases, and 12 bases separated the two germline ends. Germline V gene data show CDR1 as SGHAT and CDR2 as FQDESV (reference sequence). CDR3 residues: CASSLEGRYEQYF. CDR3 sequence (DNA): TGTGCCAGCAGTCTAGAGGGGCGCTACGAGCAGTACTTC.

This clone has just one count. V usage is TRBV19 and J usage is TRBJ2-3; the D gene could be TRBD1 or TRBD2 (6 bases each). This CDR3 comprises 17 residues. Germline V gene lookup returns CDR1 LNHDA and CDR2 SQIVND (reference sequence). V was pared by 5 bases and J by 2 bases, with 20 bases between. In DNA, the CDR3 is TGTGCCAGTAGTTACGACAGGTTGGGGGGCTACACAGATACGCAGTATTTT. Its translation is CASSYDRLGGYTDTQYF.